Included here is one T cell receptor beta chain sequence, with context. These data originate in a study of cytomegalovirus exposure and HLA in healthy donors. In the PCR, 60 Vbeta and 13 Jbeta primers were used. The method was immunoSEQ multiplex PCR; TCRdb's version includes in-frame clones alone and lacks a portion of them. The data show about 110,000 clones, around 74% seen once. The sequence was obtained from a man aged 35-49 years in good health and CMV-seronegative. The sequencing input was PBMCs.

The CDR3 nucleotides read TGTGCCAGCAGCCCCCGACTAGCGGGAGGGAGCTCCTACGAGCAGTACTTC. Its translation is CASSPRLAGGSSYEQYF. The chain carries TRBV7-8 and TRBJ2-7; 14 nucleotides align to TRBD2. CDR3 length: 17 residues. Germline loops: CDR1 SGHVS, CDR2 FQNEAQ. Unmatched junction bases numbered 6, after V lost 5 bases and J lost 0 bases. The full variable domain, its missing parts supplied by reference TRBV7-8 and TRBJ2-7, is GAGVSQSPRYKVAKRGQDVALRCDPISGHVSLFWYQQALGQGPEFLTYFQNEAQLDKSGLPSDRFFAERPEGSVSTLKIQRTQQEDSAVYLCASSPRLAGGSSYEQYFGPGTRLTVT.